These T cell receptor beta chains were read from a single sample in a study of blood T cell repertoires in COVID-19. TCRdb keeps only in-frame clones here, not all; method: immunoSEQ multiplex PCR. The sample contains about 300,000 clones, 90% of which appear only once. The source material was peripheral blood. The source is a woman younger than 45 with COVID-19, enrolled during active disease. The CDR3 runs from the conserved cysteine through the conserved F or W. Each record gives: clone size, V gene, CDR3 protein. Size values are once, few and many counts, or a class for expanded clones, and some rows have none.

size: -; V: TRBV15; CDR3: CATSRTGYGYTF
size: -; V: TRBV7-9; CDR3: CASSSGQPDQPQHF
size: -; V: TRBV2; CDR3: CASNEGTFSGEQFF
size: -; V: TRBV9; CDR3: CASSVEGVSDEQFF
size: -; V: TRBV28; CDR3: CASTPGIAGRDTQYF
size: -; V: TRBV27; CDR3: CASTSDRVYGYTF
size: once; V: TRBV5-6; CDR3: CASSLDRLQPQHF
size: -; V: TRBV4-1; CDR3: CASSPTSGTSYEQYF
size: -; V: TRBV23-1; CDR3: CASSQAHVGVYYNEQFF
size: -; V: TRBV4-1; CDR3: CASSPISRDEQYF
size: -; V: TRBV5-1; CDR3: CASSYFGQDFYEQYF
size: -; V: TRBV7-9; CDR3: CASSWATGELFF
size: -; V: TRBV7-2; CDR3: CASSSRGGGYNEQFF
size: -; V: TRBV13; CDR3: CASSFTGGVETQYF
size: -; V: TRBV19; CDR3: CASSFRDRLSGNIQYF
size: -; V: TRBV28; CDR3: CASSLIAGTGEGYTF
size: -; V: TRBV11-2; CDR3: CASSRTVYEQYF
size: -; V: TRBV9; CDR3: CASSVAGQAGRNEQFF
size: -; V: TRBV7-9; CDR3: CASSFDSNNSPLHF
size: -; V: TRBV28; CDR3: CASREPSNSPLHF
size: -; V: TRBV5-4; CDR3: CASSSQGGGMNTEAFF
size: -; V: TRBV19; CDR3: CASSVWTGGSSLANYGYTF
size: -; V: TRBV18; CDR3: CASSPGQGNEAFF
size: once; V: TRBV2; CDR3: CASSERTGINIQYF
size: few; V: TRBV5-5; CDR3: CASSVRQGEEKLFF
size: -; V: TRBV10-3; CDR3: CASKGEPYNSPLHF
size: -; V: TRBV5-1; CDR3: CASSPGGIQYF
size: -; V: TRBV5-1; CDR3: CASSLAPSGGSADTQYF
size: -; V: TRBV7-3; CDR3: CASSLMAGELFF
size: -; V: TRBV20-1; CDR3: CSASRAGVNSPLHF
size: once; V: TRBV10-3; CDR3: CAISEGRGTDTQYF
size: -; V: TRBV6-5; CDR3: CASSYRDLNTEAFF
size: -; V: TRBV24-1; CDR3: CATSDPTSGGEQYF
size: -; V: TRBV30; CDR3: CAWSEDMSYGYTF
size: -; V: TRBV4-3; CDR3: CASSRDRASNQPQHF
size: -; V: TRBV28; CDR3: CAIGDRASNQPQHF
size: -; V: TRBV9; CDR3: CASSETSGRVDEQFF
size: -; V: TRBV29-1; CDR3: CSVVGGSVYNEQFF
size: -; V: TRBV5-4; CDR3: CASSLGNRARGGYTF
size: -; V: TRBV7-9; CDR3: CASSIYGELFF
size: -; V: TRBV28; CDR3: CASSFEGTIYTF
size: -; V: TRBV18; CDR3: CASSPPTAGGADQPQHF
size: -; V: TRBV10-3; CDR3: CAISAPSGRAGNEQFF
size: once; V: TRBV19; CDR3: CASSPRGSSYEQYF
size: -; V: TRBV5-1; CDR3: CASRTSGSLYEQYF
size: -; V: TRBV2; CDR3: CAARGTGSNQPQHF